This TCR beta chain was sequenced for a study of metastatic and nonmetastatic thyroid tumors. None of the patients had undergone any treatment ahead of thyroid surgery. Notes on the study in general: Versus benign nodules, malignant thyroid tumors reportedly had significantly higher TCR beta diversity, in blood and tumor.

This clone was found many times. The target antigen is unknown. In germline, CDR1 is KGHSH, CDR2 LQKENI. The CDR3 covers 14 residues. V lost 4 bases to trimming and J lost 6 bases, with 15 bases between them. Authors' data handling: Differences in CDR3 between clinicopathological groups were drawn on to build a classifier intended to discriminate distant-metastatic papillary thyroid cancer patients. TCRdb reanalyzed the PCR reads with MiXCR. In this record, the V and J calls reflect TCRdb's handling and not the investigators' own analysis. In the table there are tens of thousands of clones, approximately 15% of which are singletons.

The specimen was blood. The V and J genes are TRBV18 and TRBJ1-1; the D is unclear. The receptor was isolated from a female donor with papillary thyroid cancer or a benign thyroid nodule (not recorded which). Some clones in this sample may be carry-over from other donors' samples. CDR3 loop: CASSHTESWPEAFF. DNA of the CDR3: TGTGCCAGCTCACATACGGAAAGTTGGCCTGAAGCTTTCTTT.